This TCR beta chain derives from a study of cytomegalovirus exposure and HLA in healthy donors. This CDR3 has 13 residues. Trimming took 6 bases from V and 3 from J; bases not matched to a gene: 4. Germline loops: CDR1 MRHNA, CDR2 SNTAGT. Study-level findings and limits: Reports showed the classifier diagnosing cytomegalovirus status with high specificity and sensitivity. In an earlier analysis, about 87% or about 30%: the productive usage of most TCR beta V segments.

13 Jbeta primers and 60 Vbeta primers were used for the PCR. Sequenced by immunoSEQ multiplex PCR; TCRdb stores in-frame clones only, minus some. The sample lists over 85,000 clones; around 77% were seen once. As regards this clone: Antigen: not known.

This sequence joins TRBV6-4 and TRBJ1-1, with TRBD1 matching over 7 bases. The receptor was isolated from a man in his forties in good health and CMV-seronegative. The sequenced sample consisted of PBMCs. CDR3 in amino acids: CASSEDRDTEAFF. The CDR3 nucleotides read TGTGCCAGCAGCGAAGACAGGGACACTGAAGCTTTCTTT.